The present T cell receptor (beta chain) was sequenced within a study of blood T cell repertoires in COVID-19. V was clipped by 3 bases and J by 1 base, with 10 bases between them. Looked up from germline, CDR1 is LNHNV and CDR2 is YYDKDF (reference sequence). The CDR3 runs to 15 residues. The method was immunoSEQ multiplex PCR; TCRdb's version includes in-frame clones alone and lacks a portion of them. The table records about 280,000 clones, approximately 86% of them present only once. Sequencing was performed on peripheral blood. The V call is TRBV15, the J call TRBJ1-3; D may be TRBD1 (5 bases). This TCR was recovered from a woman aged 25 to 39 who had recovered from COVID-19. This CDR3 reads CATSRNAGSGNTIYF. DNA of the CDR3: TGTGCCACCAGCAGGAATGCAGGGTCTGGAAACACCATATATTTT.